This TCR beta chain was sequenced for a study of CD8 T cells in ankylosing spondylitis. Study-level results: Matched ankylosing spondylitis synovial fluid reportedly contained a significantly enriched population of disease-linked clones.

This clonotype has only a few counts. Its antigen is not identified. Construction of TCR beta libraries was performed using quantitative 5'-RACE with molecular barcodes. TCRdb independently ran MiXCR on the 5' RACE reads; one entry per CDR3 protein. The sample has about 190,000 distinct CDR3 sequences, approximately 13% seen once; the top ten hold 9.5% to 12%. V shed 4 bases and J shed 3 bases, with 16 bases lying between them. The CDR3 runs to 15 residues. From germline, CDR1 is LNHDA and CDR2 SQIVND (reference sequence). This sequence was found in a female donor with ankylosing spondylitis or in good health (not recorded which). The genes are TRBV19 and TRBJ2-7; possible D gene TRBD1, 6 bases. Sequencing was done on a sample of blood, either unsorted or a sorted T cell fraction (not recorded which). The CDR3 is CASSTPGTLHYEQYF. The CDR3, as DNA: TGTGCCAGTAGTACCCCCGGGACACTACACTACGAGCAGTACTTC.